This entry lists 15 T cell receptor beta chains sequenced from one sample in a study of T cell changes during pregnancy in multiple sclerosis. TCRdb keeps only in-frame clones here, not all; method: immunoSEQ multiplex PCR. The repertoire holds roughly 80,000 clones, with roughly 93% as singletons. The material sequenced was peripheral blood, taken in the second trimester of pregnancy. These receptors were collected from a female donor with multiple sclerosis, enrolled in a pregnancy study.

This chain links TRBV5-8 with TRBJ2-7; D remains ambiguous. This CDR3 spans 12 amino acids. Deletions cut 6 bases from V and 5 bases from J, with 12 bases between. The germline V gene encodes CDR1 SGHTS and CDR2 YDEGEE. The CDR3 coding sequence is TGTGCCAGCACCCCAAGGAGAAACGAGCAGTACTTC. Translating gives CASTPRRNEQYF.

This CDR3 is CASSRTGGDTGELFF. The DNA of the CDR3 is TGCGCCAGCAGCCGGACAGGGGGAGACACCGGGGAGCTGTTTTTT. This chain links TRBV5-1 with TRBJ2-2, with 10 bases aligning to TRBD1. This CDR3 is built from 15 residues. V shed 4 bases, J shed 3 bases, and the junction held 3 bases outside the gene matches. CDR1 is SGHRS, CDR2 YFSETQ, per germline.

This chain joins TRBV5-4 and TRBJ1-1, with 8 positions matching TRBD1. V gave up 4 bases and J gave up 5 bases; unmatched junction bases: 10. The CDR3 is 15 amino acids. Germline-derived CDR1 and CDR2 are SGHNT and YYREEE (reference sequence). CDR3 in DNA: TGTGCCAGCAGCGGCACCGGGACAGGACCAACTGAAGCTTTCTTT. It is translated as CASSGTGTGPTEAFF.

The chain uses TRBV2 and TRBJ2-2; 8 bases are a match to TRBD1. J lost 1 base, V lost 7 bases, and 11 bases had no gene match. The CDR3 is 17 amino acids. In germline, CDR1 is SNHLY, CDR2 FYNNEI. In nucleotides, the CDR3 is TGTGCCAGCAACTACGACAGGGGCCGACAGAACACCGGGGAGCTGTTTTTT. Amino acid sequence: CASNYDRGRQNTGELFF. Based on the CDR3 plus reference TRBV2 and TRBJ2-2, the full variable domain is EPEVTQTPSHQVTQMGQEVILRCVPISNHLYFYWYRQILGQKVEFLVSFYNNEISEKSEIFDDQFSVERPDGSNFTLKIRSTKLEDSAMYFCASNYDRGRQNTGELFFGEGSRLTVL.

This chain joins TRBV28 and TRBJ2-7, with TRBD2 as a possible D gene (7 bases). Germline V gives CDR1 MDHEN, CDR2 SYDVKM. The CDR3 runs to 15 residues. The ends were cut back, 2 bases at V and 2 bases at J, with 13 bases in the middle. CDR3 sequence reads: CASSLGGGAPYEQYF. The CDR3 coding sequence is TGTGCCAGCAGTTTAGGGGGGGGCGCCCCCTACGAGCAGTACTTC.

CDR3 loop: CASSRWGDPSTIYF. In nucleotides, the CDR3 is TGTGCCAGCAGCCGGTGGGGGGACCCGTCGACCATATATTTT. This chain joins TRBV5-4 and TRBJ1-3, with D tentatively TRBD1 (5 bases). Germline V lookup: CDR1 SGHNT, CDR2 YYREEE (reference sequence). The V end was cut by 4 bases, the J end by 10 bases, with 18 bases between. The CDR3 runs 14 residues.

The CDR3: CASSIISSLPQFF. CDR3 bases: TGTGCCAGTAGTATAATTAGCAGTCTCCCCCAGTTCTTC. The chain recombines TRBV19 with TRBJ2-1; unclear D gene. V was pared by 2 bases and J by 13 bases, with 15 bases between. This CDR3 comprises 13 residues. Germline V gene lookup returns CDR1 LNHDA and CDR2 SQIVND (reference sequence).

The gene calls are TRBV4-1 and TRBJ2-5, with TRBD1 as a possible D gene (6 bases). The ends were cut back, 5 bases at V and 1 base at J, with 11 bases in the middle. Germline V gene lookup returns CDR1 MGHRA and CDR2 YSYEKL. The CDR3 extends over 14 amino acids. The CDR3 nucleotides read TGCGCCAGCAGCTACGGACAGACCCAAGAGACCCAGTACTTC. Translated: CASSYGQTQETQYF.

The CDR3 protein is CASRGGSGNTIYF. The CDR3 DNA reads as TGTGCCAGCAGGGGGGGTTCTGGAAACACCATATATTTT. The rearrangement uses TRBV27 and TRBJ1-3; possible D gene TRBD1, 5 bases. Germline V gene data show CDR1 as MNHEY and CDR2 as SMNVEV (reference sequence). CDR3 length equals 13 residues. V lost 6 bases and J 1 base, leaving 7 bases between the germline ends.

The chain is built from TRBV27 and TRBJ2-1; 12 positions agree with TRBD1. The CDR3 has 18 residues. J was trimmed by 0 bases and V by 3 bases; bases with no gene match: 6. The germline V gene encodes CDR1 MNHEY and CDR2 SMNVEV (reference sequence). The CDR3 is CASSFGTGGSSSYNEQFF. CDR3 DNA: TGTGCCAGCAGTTTCGGGACAGGGGGCTCTAGCTCCTACAATGAGCAGTTCTTC.

In this sample, this clone turned up once. The chain has TRBV30 and TRBJ2-5; 7 bases line up with TRBD1. This CDR3 has 15 amino acids. The V gene's germline CDR1 is GTSNPN and CDR2 SVGIG (reference sequence). J was trimmed by 5 bases and V by 0 bases; bases with no gene match: 9. DNA for the CDR3: TGTGCCTGGAGTGTACGGGGCAGGGGGATGGAGACCCAGTACTTC. It translates to CAWSVRGRGMETQYF. Full variable domain (missing parts from reference TRBV30 and TRBJ2-5): SQTIHQWPATLVQPVGSPLSLECTVEGTSNPNLYWYRQAAGRGLQLLFYSVGIGQISSEVPQNLSASRPQDRQFILSSKKLLLSDSGFYLCAWSVRGRGMETQYFGPGTRLLVL.

The chain couples TRBV28 to TRBJ1-2, with TRBD1 matching 11 bases. Germline CDR1 is MDHEN and CDR2 is SYDVKM. CDR3 length: 15 residues. After removal of 2 bases from V and 1 base from J, the junction contained 0 bases not matched to a gene. In DNA, the CDR3 is TGTGCCAGCAGTTTAGGGACAGGGGGTAACTATGGCTACACCTTC. The encoded protein is CASSLGTGGNYGYTF.

The CDR3 here is CASSVSGGATDTQYF. In DNA, the CDR3 is TGTGCCAGCTCAGTTTCCGGGGGGGCCACAGATACGCAGTATTTT. The chain carries TRBV6-5 and TRBJ2-3, with 8 bases aligning to TRBD2. The CDR3 extends over 15 amino acids. Unmatched junction bases numbered 9, after V lost 8 bases and J lost 2 bases. CDR1 and CDR2 from the germline V gene are MNHEY and SVGAGI.

The rearrangement uses TRBV5-1 and TRBJ2-7, with D possibly TRBD1 on 5 matching bases. CDR1 and CDR2 (germline): SGHRS, YFSETQ. This CDR3 comprises 12 residues. The V and J ends lost 2 bases and 4 bases respectively, with 7 bases between them. The CDR3 loop reads CASSFQGYEQYF. CDR3 DNA sequence: TGCGCCAGCAGCTTTCAGGGTTACGAGCAGTACTTC.

The count of this clone is one. The chain is built from TRBV6-5 and TRBJ2-3; D is possibly TRBD1 (5 bases). V gave up 1 base and J gave up 0 bases, with 8 bases separating them. The CDR3 length is 15 residues. Germline V CDR1 and CDR2: MNHEY, SVGAGI. CDR3 region: CASSYFGQSTDTQYF. In DNA form, the CDR3 reads TGTGCCAGCAGTTACTTCGGACAAAGCACAGATACGCAGTATTTT.